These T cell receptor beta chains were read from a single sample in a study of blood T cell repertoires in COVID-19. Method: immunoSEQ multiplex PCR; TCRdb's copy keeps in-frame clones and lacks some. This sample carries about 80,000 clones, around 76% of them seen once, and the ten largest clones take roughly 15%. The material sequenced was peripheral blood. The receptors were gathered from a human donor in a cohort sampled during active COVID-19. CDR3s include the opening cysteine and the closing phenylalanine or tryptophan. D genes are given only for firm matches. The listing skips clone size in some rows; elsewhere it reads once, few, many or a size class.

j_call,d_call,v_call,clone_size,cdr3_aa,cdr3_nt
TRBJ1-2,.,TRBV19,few,CASSTSTAYGYTF,TGTGCCAGTAGTACCTCGACAGCCTATGGCTACACCTTC
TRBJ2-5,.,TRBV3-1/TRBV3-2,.,CASSLLTGGIKRTQYF,TGTGCCAGCAGCCTGCTCACCGGCGGGATTAAGAGGACCCAGTACTTC
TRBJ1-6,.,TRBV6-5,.,CASRAGSSYNSPLHF,TGTGCCAGCAGGGCCGGGAGCTCCTATAATTCACCCCTCCACTTT
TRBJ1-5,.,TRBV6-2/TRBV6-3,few,CASSHPIRDNNQPQHF,TGTGCCAGCAGCCATCCGATCCGGGACAACAATCAGCCCCAGCATTTT
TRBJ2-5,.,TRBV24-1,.,CATSDPGNPSGETQYF,TGTGCCACCAGTGATCCCGGGAACCCTTCGGGAGAGACCCAGTACTTC
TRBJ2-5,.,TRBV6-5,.,CASRVGVPPETQYF,TGTGCCAGCAGAGTAGGGGTCCCTCCAGAGACCCAGTACTTC
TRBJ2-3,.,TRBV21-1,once,CASSQRPRDRRPTDTQYF,TGTGCCAGCAGCCAGAGGCCCCGGGACAGGAGACCCACAGATACGCAGTATTTT
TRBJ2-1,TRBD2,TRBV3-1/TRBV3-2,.,CASSPFLSGGAYEQFF,TGTGCCAGCAGCCCGTTCCTGAGCGGGGGGGCTTATGAGCAGTTCTTC
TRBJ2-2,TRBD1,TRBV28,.,CAIFDRGNTGELFF,TGTGCCATCTTCGACAGGGGGAACACCGGGGAGCTGTTTTTT
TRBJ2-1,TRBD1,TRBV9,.,CASSPGQQYPYNEQFF,TGTGCCAGCAGCCCGGGACAGCAGTACCCCTACAATGAGCAGTTCTTC
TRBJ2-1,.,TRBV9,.,CASSVDGNHVGLQFF,TGTGCCAGCAGCGTAGACGGGAACCACGTAGGGCTGCAGTTCTTC
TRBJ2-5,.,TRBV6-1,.,CASSQGHGQLVETQYF,TGTGCCAGCAGTCAAGGCCATGGACAGCTGGTGGAGACCCAGTACTTC
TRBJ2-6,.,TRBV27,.,CASSFVGGNLAGANVLTF,TGTGCCAGCAGTTTCGTGGGGGGAAACTTGGCTGGGGCCAACGTCCTGACTTTC
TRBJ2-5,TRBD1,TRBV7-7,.,CASSLGGGSGTDQETQYF,TGTGCCAGCAGCTTAGGTGGTGGATCCGGGACAGACCAAGAGACCCAGTACTTC
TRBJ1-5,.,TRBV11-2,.,CASSPRLSNQPQHF,TGTGCCAGCAGCCCACGACTTAGCAATCAGCCCCAGCATTTT
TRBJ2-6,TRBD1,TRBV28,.,CASRPDRAISGANVLTF,TGTGCCAGCAGACCGGACAGGGCAATTTCTGGGGCCAACGTCCTGACTTTC
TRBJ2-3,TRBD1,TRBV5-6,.,CASSKGQGAIDTQYF,TGTGCCAGCAGCAAGGGACAGGGGGCTATAGATACGCAGTATTTT
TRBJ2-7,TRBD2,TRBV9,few,CASSVLAGGAYEQYF,TGTGCCAGCAGCGTACTGGCGGGGGGCGCCTACGAGCAGTACTTC
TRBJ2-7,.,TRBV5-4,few,CASSSRDSYEQYF,TGTGCCAGCAGCTCGCGGGACAGCTACGAGCAGTACTTC
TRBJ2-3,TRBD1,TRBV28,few,CASTMTGRTDTQYF,TGTGCCAGCACCATGACAGGGCGAACAGATACGCAGTATTTT
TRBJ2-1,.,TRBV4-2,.,CASSQVNNDEQFF,TGTGCCAGCAGCCAGGTGAACAACGATGAGCAGTTCTTC
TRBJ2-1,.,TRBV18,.,CASSSGKRSYNEQFF,TGTGCCAGCTCGTCAGGGAAGAGGTCCTACAATGAGCAGTTCTTC
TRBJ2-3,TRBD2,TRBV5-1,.,CASSLGTSGSGTDTQYF,TGCGCCAGCAGCTTGGGGACTAGCGGGAGTGGCACAGATACGCAGTATTTT
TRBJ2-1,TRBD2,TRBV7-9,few,CASRLASGARYNEQFF,TGTGCCAGCAGACTCGCAAGCGGGGCGCGCTACAATGAGCAGTTCTTC
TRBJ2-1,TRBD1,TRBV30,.,CAWSDLGDRAYNEQFF,TGTGCCTGGAGTGATCTGGGGGACAGGGCATACAATGAGCAGTTCTTC
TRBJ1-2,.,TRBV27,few,CASSLSIETHYGYTF,TGTGCCAGCAGTTTATCGATTGAGACACATTATGGCTACACCTTC
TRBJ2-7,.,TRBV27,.,CASSLTPPYEQYF,TGTGCCAGCAGTTTGACACCTCCCTACGAGCAGTACTTC
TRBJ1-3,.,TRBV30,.,CACPGGAGNTIYF,TGTGCCTGCCCCGGGGGGGCTGGAAACACCATATATTTT
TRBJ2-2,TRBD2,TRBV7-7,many,CASSPGLAANTGELFF,TGTGCCAGCAGCCCCGGACTAGCGGCGAACACCGGGGAGCTGTTTTTT
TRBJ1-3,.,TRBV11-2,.,CASSPDTPSGNTIYF,TGTGCCAGCAGCCCGGACACCCCCTCTGGAAACACCATATATTTT
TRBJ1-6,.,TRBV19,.,CASKRTDNSPLHF,TGTGCCTCTAAGCGGACAGATAATTCACCCCTCCACTTT
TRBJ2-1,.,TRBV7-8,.,CASSLAGISYNEQFF,TGTGCCAGCAGCTTAGCCGGGATATCCTACAATGAGCAGTTCTTC
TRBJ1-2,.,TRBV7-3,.,CASSLTSQGHGYTF,TGTGCCAGCAGCTTAACATCCCAGGGCCATGGCTACACCTTC
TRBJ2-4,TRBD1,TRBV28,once,CASSPSVGGTKNIQYF,TGTGCCAGCAGTCCGTCGGTAGGGGGCACCAAAAACATTCAGTACTTC
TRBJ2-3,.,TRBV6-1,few,CASSEQGADTQYF,TGTGCCAGCAGTGAACAGGGCGCAGATACGCAGTATTTT
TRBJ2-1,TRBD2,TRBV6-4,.,CASSETSGGANNEQFF,TGTGCCAGCAGTGAGACTAGCGGGGGGGCCAACAATGAGCAGTTCTTC
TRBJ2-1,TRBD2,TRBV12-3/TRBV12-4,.,CASSPRTSDEQFF,TGTGCCAGCAGTCCCCGGACTAGCGATGAGCAGTTCTTC
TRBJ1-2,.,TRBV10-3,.,CAISPAGWNGGYTF,TGTGCCATCAGCCCCGCGGGGTGGAATGGTGGCTACACCTTC
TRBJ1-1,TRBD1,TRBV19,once,CASSPRRGLIEAFF,TGTGCCAGTAGTCCGCGCAGGGGGTTGATTGAAGCTTTCTTT
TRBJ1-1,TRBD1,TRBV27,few,CASSSDRGVEAFF,TGTGCCAGCAGTTCCGACAGGGGGGTTGAAGCTTTCTTT
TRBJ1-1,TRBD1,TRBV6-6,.,CASSYSQGWDTEAFF,TGTGCCAGCAGTTACTCACAGGGGTGGGACACTGAAGCTTTCTTT
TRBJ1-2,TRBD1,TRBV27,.,CASSWTGGNGYTF,TGTGCCAGCAGTTGGACAGGGGGCAATGGCTACACCTTC
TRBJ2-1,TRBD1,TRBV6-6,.,CASSPRLRQGAVDEQFF,TGTGCCAGCAGTCCCCGCTTGAGACAGGGAGCCGTAGATGAGCAGTTCTTC
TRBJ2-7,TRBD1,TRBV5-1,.,CASSYGQAYEQYF,TGCGCCAGCAGCTACGGACAGGCCTACGAGCAGTACTTC
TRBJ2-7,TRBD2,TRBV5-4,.,CASSLEVGGGLLSEQYF,TGTGCCAGCAGCTTGGAGGTTGGCGGGGGGCTATTATCCGAGCAGTACTTC
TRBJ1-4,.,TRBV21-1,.,CASSSGTGGCEKLFF,TGTGCCAGCAGCAGCGGGACAGGGGGTTGTGAAAAACTGTTTTTT
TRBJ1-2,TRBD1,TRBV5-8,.,CASSRTGRRGYTF,TGTGCCAGCAGCAGGACAGGGCGGCGTGGCTACACCTTC
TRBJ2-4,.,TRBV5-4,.,CASSSLEDIQYF,TGTGCCAGCAGCTCACTCGAGGACATTCAGTACTTC
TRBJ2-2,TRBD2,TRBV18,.,CASSPTSVNTGELFF,TGTGCCAGCTCACCAACTAGCGTCAACACCGGGGAGCTGTTTTTT
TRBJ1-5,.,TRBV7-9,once,CASSLGGPNQPQHF,TGTGCCAGCAGCCTAGGAGGGCCCAATCAGCCCCAGCATTTT
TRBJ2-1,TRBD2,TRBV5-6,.,CASSPGLAGGPLNEQFF,TGTGCCAGCAGCCCCGGACTAGCGGGAGGGCCCCTCAATGAGCAGTTCTTC
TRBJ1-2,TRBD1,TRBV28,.,CASSSRGPYENYGYTF,TGTGCCAGCAGTTCCAGGGGGCCATACGAGAACTATGGCTACACCTTC
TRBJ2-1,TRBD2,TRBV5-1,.,CASSLRASGENEQFF,TGCGCCAGCAGCTTGCGGGCTAGCGGGGAGAATGAGCAGTTCTTC
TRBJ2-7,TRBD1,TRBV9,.,CASSVGVTGDYEQYF,TGTGCCAGCAGCGTAGGGGTGACAGGGGATTACGAGCAGTACTTC
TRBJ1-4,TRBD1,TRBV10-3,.,CAISGQGSEKLFF,TGTGCCATCAGTGGACAGGGGAGCGAAAAACTGTTTTTT
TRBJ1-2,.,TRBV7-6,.,CASSPLAGNYGYTF,TGTGCCAGCAGCCCCTTGGCAGGGAACTATGGCTACACCTTC